The 14 T cell receptor beta chains given below trace back to one sample, sequenced in a study of cytomegalovirus exposure and HLA in healthy donors. 13 Jbeta primers and 60 Vbeta primers were used for the PCR. The protocol was immunoSEQ multiplex PCR, while the TCRdb copy is restricted to in-frame clones and leaves out a portion. The sample includes approximately 150,000 clones, about three quarters seen only once; the top ten take roughly 4.5%. Material: PBMCs. Every receptor here comes from a man between 18 and 35 years old in good health and CMV-seropositive.

This clone has just one count. This chain links TRBV7-3 with TRBJ2-1; 12 bases are a match to TRBD2. The V and J ends lost 3 bases and 8 bases, in that order; junction bases with no gene match: 8. The CDR3 contains 16 residues. The germline V gene has CDR1 SGHTA and CDR2 FQGTGA. CDR3 amino acids: CASSFSLAGGLDEQFF. CDR3 nucleotide sequence: TGTGCCAGCAGCTTTTCTCTAGCGGGGGGGTTGGATGAGCAGTTCTTC.

This clone has just a few counts. The V and J genes are TRBV6-4 and TRBJ1-2, with TRBD1 matching 8 bases. The CDR3 runs to 14 residues. Trimming removed 0 bases from V and 7 bases from J; junction bases left unmatched: 4. Germline V gene sequence: CDR1 MRHNA, CDR2 SNTAGT. The chain's CDR3 is CASSDSQGAGGYTF. The CDR3 nucleotides are TGTGCCAGCAGTGACTCGCAGGGGGCAGGTGGCTACACCTTC.

The V and J genes are TRBV4-1 and TRBJ2-1; unclear D gene. The CDR3 totals 12 residues. Germline V gene sequence: CDR1 MGHRA, CDR2 YSYEKL. V was clipped by 1 base and J by 8 bases, with 6 bases between them. CDR3 region: CASSQVSDEQFF. CDR3 nucleotides: TGCGCCAGCAGCCAAGTATCGGATGAGCAGTTCTTC.

CDR3 protein: CASTQGGGRADTQYF. In DNA form, the CDR3 reads TGTGCCAGTACCCAAGGAGGAGGTCGCGCAGATACGCAGTATTTT. V usage is TRBV6-6 and J usage is TRBJ2-3; a weak D match, TRBD2 (5 bases). V gave up 9 bases and J gave up 4 bases, with 20 bases separating them. Germline CDR1 reads MNHNY; CDR2 reads SVGAGI (reference sequence). The CDR3 has 15 amino acids.

The chain has TRBV30 and TRBJ2-1; possibly TRBD1 for D (6 bases). The ends were cut back, 3 bases at V and 6 bases at J, with 15 bases in the middle. The CDR3 length is 14 residues. Germline values: CDR1 GTSNPN, CDR2 SVGIG (reference sequence). The CDR3 sequence is CAWRSVDSFNEQFF. The DNA for the CDR3 is TGTGCCTGGAGAAGCGTGGACAGTTTCAATGAGCAGTTCTTC.

The J gene is TRBJ1-1, the V gene TRBV28; 7 bases agree with TRBD1. CDR3 length equals 16 residues. The germline CDR1 and CDR2 sequences are MDHEN and SYDVKM. Germline trimming cut 7 bases from V and 1 base from J; bases unmatched to any gene: 12. The CDR3 DNA is TGTGCCAGCACCTTTGGTGTCAGGGGGAGGAACACTGAAGCTTTCTTT. Amino acid sequence: CASTFGVRGRNTEAFF. Complete variable domain (other parts from reference TRBV28 and TRBJ1-1): DVKVTQSSRYLVKRTGEKVFLECVQDMDHENMFWYRQDPGLGLRLIYFSYDVKMKEKGDIPEGYSVSREKKERFSLILESASTNQTSMYLCASTFGVRGRNTEAFFGQGTRLTVV.

The V and J genes are TRBV6-5 and TRBJ2-2, with D possibly being TRBD1 (6 bases). The CDR3 length is 15 residues. Germline loops: CDR1 MNHEY, CDR2 SVGAGI. V was trimmed by 8 bases and J by 0 bases, leaving 13 bases between them. DNA for the CDR3: TGTGCCAGCTTCCCCGGGACAACGAACACCGGGGAGCTGTTTTTT. Translating it yields CASFPGTTNTGELFF.

This clone showed up just a few times. This rearrangement joins TRBV5-1 to TRBJ2-1; 7 nucleotides align to TRBD2. Germline V gene lookup returns CDR1 SGHRS and CDR2 YFSETQ. The length of the CDR3 is 17 residues. V was clipped by 4 bases and J by 0 bases; unmatched bases: 10. CDR3 nucleotide sequence: TGCGCCAGCAGCCGGGGGTTGGGGGGGGGCTCCTACAATGAGCAGTTCTTC. Encoded protein: CASSRGLGGGSYNEQFF.

This chain uses TRBV2 with TRBJ2-3, with 10 bases aligning to TRBD1. Germline V gene lookup returns CDR1 SNHLY and CDR2 FYNNEI. The length of the CDR3 is 16 residues. The V and J ends lost 4 bases and 4 bases, in that order; junction bases with no gene match: 8. For the CDR3, the DNA is TGTGCCAGCAGTGGCAGGGGACAGGGGATGTCAGATACGCAGTATTTT. Residues: CASSGRGQGMSDTQYF. The entire variable domain, with the rest obtained from reference TRBV2 and TRBJ2-3, is as follows: EPEVTQTPSHQVTQMGQEVILRCVPISNHLYFYWYRQILGQKVEFLVSFYNNEISEKSEIFDDQFSVERPDGSNFTLKIRSTKLEDSAMYFCASSGRGQGMSDTQYFGPGTRLTVL.

This clone has only one observation. V gene TRBV6-6 combines with J gene TRBJ1-6; 10 nucleotides align to TRBD1. V dropped 4 bases and J dropped 7; count of bases not matched to a gene: 7. From germline, CDR1 is MNHNY and CDR2 SVGAGI (reference sequence). The CDR3 is 16 residues long. CDR3 residues: CASSSPSTGGNSPLHF. The CDR3 nucleotides read TGTGCCAGCAGTTCCCCCTCGACAGGGGGCAATTCACCCCTCCACTTT.

The chain is built from TRBV19 and TRBJ1-5; 9 bases are a match to TRBD1. The germline CDR1 and CDR2 sequences are LNHDA and SQIVND (reference sequence). The V gene end was trimmed by 4 bases and the J gene end by 4 bases; junction bases not matched to a gene: 11. The CDR3 is 17 residues long. CDR3 in amino acids: CASSRARDRVWNQPQHF. DNA of the CDR3: TGTGCCAGTAGTAGGGCTAGGGACAGGGTTTGGAATCAGCCCCAGCATTTT.

The chain has TRBV2 and TRBJ2-3; D unresolved. This CDR3 region has 13 residues. With 5 bases removed from V and 4 bases from J, the gap between germline ends came to 10 bases. CDR1 and CDR2 (germline): SNHLY, FYNNEI. For the CDR3, the DNA is TGTGCCAGCAGTTCACATATCCCAGATACGCAGTATTTT. Amino acids: CASSSHIPDTQYF.

The J gene is TRBJ1-5, the V gene TRBV18; D is unclear. The V gene's germline CDR1 is KGHSH and CDR2 LQKENI. The germline V and J ends were trimmed by 3 bases and 2 bases, with 11 bases remaining between them. The CDR3 extends over 15 amino acids. The CDR3 reads CASSPGTAGNQPQHF. Written as DNA, the CDR3 is TGTGCCAGCTCACCCGGAACAGCGGGCAATCAGCCCCAGCATTTT.

The chain combines TRBV28 with TRBJ2-3; 7 bases fit TRBD2. J gave up 4 bases and V 2 bases, and 12 bases lay outside the gene matches. Germline CDR1 is MDHEN and CDR2 is SYDVKM. There are 17 residues in the CDR3. DNA of the CDR3: TGTGCCAGCAGTTTACCCAAGCGGGGACCCCATGCAGATACGCAGTATTTT. It specifies CASSLPKRGPHADTQYF.